This T cell receptor beta chain stems from a study of T cell responses to AZD1222 COVID-19 vaccine. General study findings and limits: Only a handful of AZD1222 recipients, more than 5 in all, had baseline seropositivity. In all cases, repertoires were sampled only after the peak T cell response. Reports indicate that nearly half of spike-specific TCRs are directed at unmutated variant regions. Females outnumbered males among donors, who were mostly white British; clonal diversity was possibly underestimated.

Details on this clone: Antigen: not known.

Sequencing used immunoSEQ multiplex PCR; TCRdb keeps in-frame clones, though not all of them. Of under 150,000 clones listed, 82% are singletons. The CDR3 loop spans 16 amino acids. V was pared by 0 bases and J by 6 bases, with 17 bases between. Germline-derived CDR1 and CDR2 are MNHEY and SMNVEV (reference sequence). The rearrangement uses TRBV27 and TRBJ1-2; no clear D. This sequence originates from an adult in good health. The specimen comprised peripheral blood, sampled on day 0 of MenACWY control vaccination. The chain's CDR3 is CASSLSFGRSLHGYTF. In DNA form, the CDR3 reads TGTGCCAGCAGTTTATCTTTTGGGAGGTCCCTACATGGCTACACCTTC.